Presented here are 30 T cell receptor beta chains from one specimen sequenced in a study of T cell clusters in autoimmune cytopenias. One tube held mixed TRB-A and TRB-B primer pools for touch-down PCR. TCRdb reanalyzed the multiplex PCR reads and collapses them to one entry per CDR3 protein, without DNA. Its clone listing holds more than 9,000 distinct CDR3 sequences. TRB amplification used approximately 270 ng of peripheral blood genomic DNA. This same sample was also part of a study on T cell repertoires in aging, cancer and after chemotherapy.

The sequenced sample was peripheral blood. All receptors come from a human donor in good health.

This sequence joins TRBV6-5 and TRBJ2-2; TCRdb lists TRBD2, though no DNA is available to test this call. CDR1 MNHEY and CDR2 SVGAGI come from the germline V gene. The CDR3 spans 14 residues. This CDR3 reads CASMRVLNTGELFF.

CDR3: CASTLGGSAFF. The rearrangement links TRBV6-5 to TRBJ1-1; absent DNA, TCRdb's TRBD1 call cannot be checked. CDR3 size: 11 residues. Germline V gene lookup returns CDR1 MNHEY and CDR2 SVGAGI.

V usage is TRBV5-1 and J usage is TRBJ2-1. The CDR3 is 15 amino acids. CDR1 is SGHRS and CDR2 is YFSETQ in the germline V gene. CDR3: CASSLDGSSYNEQFF.

The chain couples TRBV4-3 to TRBJ1-2. Germline lookup yields CDR1 LGHNA and CDR2 YSLEER. The CDR3 has 14 amino acids. The CDR3 here is CASSQDLTSHGYTF.

This chain connects TRBV5-1 to TRBJ1-1. CDR1 SGHRS and CDR2 YFSETQ come from the germline V gene. CDR3 length: 14 residues. CDR3 in amino acids: CASSLVGRNTEAFF.

The V call is TRBV20-1, the J call TRBJ2-1; the TCRdb D gene call, TRBD1, has no DNA to confirm it. The CDR3 totals 14 residues. The germline gives CDR1 DFQATT, CDR2 SNEGSKA (reference sequence). CDR3 sequence: CSANRGIRDNEQFF.

The rearrangement uses TRBV6-1 and TRBJ2-5; no DNA is available, so the TRBD2 call from TCRdb remains unchecked. Germline-derived CDR1 and CDR2 are MNHNS and SASEGT. There are 16 residues in the CDR3. The CDR3 spells CASSYGLAGGQETQYF.

The rearrangement joins TRBV20-1 to TRBJ2-5. Germline CDR1 reads DFQATT; CDR2 reads SNEGSKA (reference sequence). The CDR3 is 12 residues long. CDR3 sequence reads: CSARGTMETQYF.

The gene calls are TRBV20-1 and TRBJ2-3; TCRdb designates TRBD1, a call that cannot be tested without DNA. The CDR3 is 14 residues long. CDR1 is DFQATT and CDR2 is SNEGSKA in the germline V gene (reference sequence). The chain's CDR3 is CSATSGADTDTQYF.

The rearrangement joins TRBV11-2 to TRBJ1-5. CDR1 and CDR2 (germline): SGHAT, FQNNGV. The CDR3 has 13 amino acids. CDR3 protein: CASSLELGQPQHF. Using reference TRBV11-2 and TRBJ1-5 for the parts outside the CDR3, the full variable domain is EAGVAQSPRYKIIEKRQSVAFWCNPISGHATLYWYQQILGQGPKLLIQFQNNGVVDDSQLPKDRFSAERLKGVDSTLKIQPAKLEDSAVYLCASSLELGQPQHFGDGTRLSIL.

This chain connects TRBV4-3 to TRBJ2-3. Germline CDR1 is LGHNA and CDR2 is YSLEER. There are 16 residues in the CDR3. The CDR3 sequence: CASSQAMYSSTDTQYF.

The chain joins TRBV7-9 to TRBJ2-5; there is no DNA to check the TCRdb D call of TRBD1. This CDR3 contains 15 residues. Germline V gives CDR1 SEHNR, CDR2 FQNEAQ (reference sequence). CDR3 region: CASSRDRGLGETQYF.

The chain carries TRBV6-4 and TRBJ2-7; with no DNA, the TCRdb D assignment of TRBD1 cannot be verified. CDR3 length: 13 amino acids. Germline V gene sequence: CDR1 MRHNA, CDR2 SNTAGT. This CDR3 is CASARDRGYEQYF.

This clonotype is called medium-sized based on its frequency. The rearrangement links TRBV19 to TRBJ1-1; TCRdb reports TRBD1, a call that lacks DNA to check it against. Germline V CDR1 and CDR2: LNHDA, SQIVND (reference sequence). The CDR3 loop spans 13 amino acids. This chain's CDR3 is CASSKGGNTEAFF.

Measured by frequency, this clonotype is medium-sized. This rearrangement joins TRBV18 to TRBJ1-2; the D gene TCRdb calls, TRBD1, cannot be checked with no DNA. Germline CDR1 KGHSH, CDR2 LQKENI. The CDR3 consists of 14 residues. CDR3 protein: CASSEHRGGIDYTF. The full variable domain, in which reference TRBV18 and TRBJ1-2 provide the parts outside the CDR3, is NAGVMQNPRHLVRRRGQEARLRCSPMKGHSHVYWYRQLPEEGLKFMVYLQKENIIDESGMPKERFSAEFPKEGPSILRIQQVVRGDSAAYFCASSEHRGGIDYTFGSGTRLTVV.

This clonotype is classed as medium-sized (0.01 to 0.1%) by frequency. V gene TRBV6-2 or TRBV6-3 combines with J gene TRBJ2-1. Germline V gene sequence: CDR1 MNHEY, CDR2 SVGEGT. This CDR3 spans 11 amino acids. This CDR3 is CASTDYDEQFF.

The V call is TRBV28, the J call TRBJ1-1; TCRdb's D call, TRBD1, is unchecked because there is no DNA. CDR3 size: 16 residues. Per the germline V gene, CDR1 is MDHEN and CDR2 is SYDVKM. The CDR3 loop reads CASSLKTGARNTEAFF.

This clonotype is deemed medium-sized by its frequency. The chain joins TRBV12-3 or TRBV12-4 to TRBJ1-2. CDR3 length: 15 residues. CDR3 in amino acids: CASSWQDRPMNGYTF.

The rearrangement links TRBV5-6 to TRBJ1-1. This CDR3 is 14 amino acids long. Looked up from germline, CDR1 is SGHDT and CDR2 is YYEEEE. The CDR3 is CASSPRPENTEAFF.

The rearrangement joins TRBV28 to TRBJ2-7; absent DNA, TCRdb's TRBD1 call cannot be checked. The CDR3 runs 14 residues. Germline values: CDR1 MDHEN, CDR2 SYDVKM. The CDR3 sequence is CASRTTGVSYEQYF. Variable domain in full (rest from reference TRBV28 and TRBJ2-7): DVKVTQSSRYLVKRTGEKVFLECVQDMDHENMFWYRQDPGLGLRLIYFSYDVKMKEKGDIPEGYSVSREKKERFSLILESASTNQTSMYLCASRTTGVSYEQYFGPGTRLTVT.

The V and J genes are TRBV10-3 and TRBJ2-7; TCRdb calls TRBD1, which cannot be checked without DNA. The CDR3 covers 13 residues. Germline V gives CDR1 ENHRY, CDR2 SYGVKD. CDR3 residues: CAIKGTASYEQYF.

The chain is built from TRBV20-1 and TRBJ2-1; TCRdb selects TRBD2, and the lack of DNA leaves this call unchecked. Germline values: CDR1 DFQATT, CDR2 SNEGSKA (reference sequence). The CDR3 has 14 amino acids. CDR3 loop: CSAPRGTLNNEQFF.

The rearrangement joins TRBV20-1 to TRBJ2-2. The CDR3 is 13 residues long. The germline gives CDR1 DFQATT, CDR2 SNEGSKA (reference sequence). The CDR3 loop reads CSARETATGELFF.

Frequency places this clonotype as medium-sized. This rearrangement joins TRBV6-5 to TRBJ2-5; TCRdb calls TRBD2, which cannot be checked without DNA. Germline V lookup: CDR1 MNHEY, CDR2 SVGAGI. The CDR3 totals 15 residues. The CDR3 spells CASSASGGTQETQYF.

The genes are TRBV6-2 or TRBV6-3 and TRBJ1-5; as DNA is missing, the TRBD1 call by TCRdb cannot be tested. This CDR3 spans 13 amino acids. Germline values: CDR1 MNHEY, CDR2 SVGEGT. CDR3 sequence: CASSSGGVQPQHF.

V and J are TRBV18 and TRBJ2-1; the TCRdb D gene call, TRBD1, has no DNA to confirm it. The CDR3 spans 16 residues. Germline-derived CDR1 and CDR2 are KGHSH and LQKENI. The CDR3 spells CASSPPGGGTHNEQFF.

The chain uses TRBV4-3 and TRBJ1-1; no DNA is available, so the TRBD1 call from TCRdb remains unchecked. Germline lookup yields CDR1 LGHNA and CDR2 YSLEER. The CDR3 is 14 amino acids. This chain's CDR3 is CASSFGDRGTEAFF.

V usage is TRBV7-2 and J usage is TRBJ2-3; TCRdb calls TRBD2, which cannot be checked without DNA. This CDR3 spans 14 amino acids. In germline, CDR1 is SGHTA, CDR2 FQGNSA. The CDR3 sequence is CASSLARAGDTQYF.

The rearrangement links TRBV30 to TRBJ1-1; TCRdb lists TRBD1, though no DNA is available to test this call. CDR3 length: 16 residues. Germline V lookup: CDR1 GTSNPN, CDR2 SVGIG (reference sequence). The CDR3: CASRPRTGFTDTEAFF.

The V call is TRBV12-3 or TRBV12-4, the J call TRBJ2-2; TCRdb reports TRBD1, a call that lacks DNA to check it against. The CDR3 has 20 residues. The CDR3 loop is CASSFEAFLSGQLNTGELFF.